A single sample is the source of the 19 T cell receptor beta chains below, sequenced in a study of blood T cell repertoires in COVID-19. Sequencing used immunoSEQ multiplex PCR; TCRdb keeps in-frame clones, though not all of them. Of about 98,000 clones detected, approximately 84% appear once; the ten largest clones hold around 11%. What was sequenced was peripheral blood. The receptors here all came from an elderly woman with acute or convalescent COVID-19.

The CDR3 DNA reads as TGTGCCAGTAGTGCAAGACAGGCCCAAGGGACACCCCTCCACTTT. It encodes CASSARQAQGTPLHF. V is TRBV19 and J is TRBJ1-6; possible D gene TRBD1, 6 bases. V lost 5 bases, J lost 11 bases, and 19 bases lay in between. From germline, CDR1 is LNHDA and CDR2 SQIVND (reference sequence). The CDR3 sequence is 15 residues long.

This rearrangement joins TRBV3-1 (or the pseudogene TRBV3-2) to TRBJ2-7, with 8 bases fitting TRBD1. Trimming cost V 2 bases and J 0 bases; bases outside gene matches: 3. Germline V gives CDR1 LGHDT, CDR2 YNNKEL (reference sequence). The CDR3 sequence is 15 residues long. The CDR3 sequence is CASSQWDRSSYEQYF. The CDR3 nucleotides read TGTGCCAGCAGCCAATGGGACAGGAGCTCCTACGAGCAGTACTTC.

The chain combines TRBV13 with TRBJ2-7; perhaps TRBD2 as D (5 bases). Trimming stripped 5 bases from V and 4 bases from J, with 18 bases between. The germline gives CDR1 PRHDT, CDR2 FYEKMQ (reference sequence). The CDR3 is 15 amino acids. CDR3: CASSHRSRGGYEQYV. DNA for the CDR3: TGTGCCAGCAGCCATCGCTCCCGGGGTGGTTACGAGCAGTACGTC.

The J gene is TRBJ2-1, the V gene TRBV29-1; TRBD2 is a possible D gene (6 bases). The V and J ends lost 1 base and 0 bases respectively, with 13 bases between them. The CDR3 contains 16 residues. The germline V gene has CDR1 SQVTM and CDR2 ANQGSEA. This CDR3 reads CSVEGGQGGSYNEQFF. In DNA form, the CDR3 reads TGCAGCGTTGAAGGTGGGCAGGGAGGCTCCTACAATGAGCAGTTCTTC.

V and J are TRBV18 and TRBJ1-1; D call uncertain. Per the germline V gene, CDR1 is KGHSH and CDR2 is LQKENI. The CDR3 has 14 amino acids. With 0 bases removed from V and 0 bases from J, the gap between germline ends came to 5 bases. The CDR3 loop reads CASSPPAVNTEAFF. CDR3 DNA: TGTGCCAGCTCACCACCAGCCGTGAACACTGAAGCTTTCTTT.

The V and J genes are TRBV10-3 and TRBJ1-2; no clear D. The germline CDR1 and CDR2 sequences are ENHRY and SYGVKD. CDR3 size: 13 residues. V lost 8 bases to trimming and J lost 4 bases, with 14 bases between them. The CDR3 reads CAIAVSETYGYTF. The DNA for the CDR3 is TGTGCCATCGCGGTTTCCGAAACCTATGGCTACACCTTC.

CDR3 protein: CASRGPGFIGNTIYF. The CDR3 coding sequence is TGTGCCAGCAGAGGCCCAGGGTTTATAGGAAACACCATATATTTT. The chain combines TRBV6-5 with TRBJ1-3; D may be TRBD1 (5 bases). CDR3 length: 15 amino acids. The germline V and J ends were trimmed by 6 bases and 4 bases, with 16 bases remaining between them. Germline V gene data show CDR1 as MNHEY and CDR2 as SVGAGI.

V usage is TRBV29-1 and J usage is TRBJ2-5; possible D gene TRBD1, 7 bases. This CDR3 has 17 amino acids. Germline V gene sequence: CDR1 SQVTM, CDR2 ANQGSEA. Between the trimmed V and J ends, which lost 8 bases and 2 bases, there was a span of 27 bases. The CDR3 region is CSYGGRPGQTIQETQYF. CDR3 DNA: TGCAGCTATGGGGGGCGTCCGGGACAGACGATTCAAGAGACCCAGTACTTC.

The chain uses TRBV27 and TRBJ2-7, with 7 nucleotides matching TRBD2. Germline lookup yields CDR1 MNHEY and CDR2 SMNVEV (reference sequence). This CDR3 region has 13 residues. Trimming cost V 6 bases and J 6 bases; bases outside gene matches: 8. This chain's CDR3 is CASSRSGDREQYV. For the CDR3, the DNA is TGTGCCAGCAGCCGAAGCGGGGATCGCGAGCAGTACGTC.

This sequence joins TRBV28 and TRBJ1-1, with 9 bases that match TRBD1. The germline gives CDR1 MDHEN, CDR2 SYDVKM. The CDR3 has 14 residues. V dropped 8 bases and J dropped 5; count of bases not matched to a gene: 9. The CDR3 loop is CASGTGGRSTEAFF. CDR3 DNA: TGTGCCAGCGGTACAGGGGGCCGGAGTACTGAAGCTTTCTTT.

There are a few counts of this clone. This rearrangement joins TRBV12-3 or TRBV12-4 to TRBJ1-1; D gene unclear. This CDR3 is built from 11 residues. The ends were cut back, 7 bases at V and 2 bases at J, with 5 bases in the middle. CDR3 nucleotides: TGTGCCAGCATCCTAAACACTGAAGCTTTCTTT. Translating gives CASILNTEAFF.

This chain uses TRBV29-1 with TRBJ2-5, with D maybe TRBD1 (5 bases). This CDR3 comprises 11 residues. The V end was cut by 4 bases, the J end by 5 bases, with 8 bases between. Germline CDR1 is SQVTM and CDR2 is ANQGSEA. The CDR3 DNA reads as TGCAGCGTTGGCAGGGCGGAGACCCAGTACTTC. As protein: CSVGRAETQYF.

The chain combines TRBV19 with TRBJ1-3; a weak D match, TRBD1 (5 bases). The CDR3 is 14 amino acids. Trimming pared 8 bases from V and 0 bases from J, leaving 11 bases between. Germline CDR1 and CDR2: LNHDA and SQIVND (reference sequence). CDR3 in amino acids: CASGRGNSGNTIYF. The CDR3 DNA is TGTGCCAGTGGGAGGGGAAACTCTGGAAACACCATATATTTT.

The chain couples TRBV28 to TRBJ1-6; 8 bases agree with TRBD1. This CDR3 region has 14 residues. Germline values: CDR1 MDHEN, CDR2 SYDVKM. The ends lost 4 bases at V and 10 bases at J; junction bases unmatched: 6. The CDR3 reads CASSSTGDGSPLHF. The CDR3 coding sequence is TGTGCCAGCAGTTCGACAGGGGACGGATCACCCCTCCACTTT.

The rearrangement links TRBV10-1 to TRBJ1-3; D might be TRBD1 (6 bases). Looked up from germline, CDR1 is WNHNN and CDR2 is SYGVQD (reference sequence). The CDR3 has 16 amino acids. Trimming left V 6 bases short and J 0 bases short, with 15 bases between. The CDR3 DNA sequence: TGCGCCAGCAGCGCCGGGACAACGCTCTCTGGAAACACCATATATTTT. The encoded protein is CASSAGTTLSGNTIYF.

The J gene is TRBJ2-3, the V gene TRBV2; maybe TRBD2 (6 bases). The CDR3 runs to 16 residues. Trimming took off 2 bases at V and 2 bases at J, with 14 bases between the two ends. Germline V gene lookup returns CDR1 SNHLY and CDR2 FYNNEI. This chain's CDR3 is CASSEIGRGPTDTQYF. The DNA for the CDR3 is TGTGCCAGCAGTGAAATAGGGCGGGGACCCACAGATACGCAGTATTTT.

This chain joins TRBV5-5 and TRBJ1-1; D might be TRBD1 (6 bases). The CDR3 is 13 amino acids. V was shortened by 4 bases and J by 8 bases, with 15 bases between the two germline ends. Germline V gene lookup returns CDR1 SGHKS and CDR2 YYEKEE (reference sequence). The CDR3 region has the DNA TGTGCCAGCAGCCCGGACAGTTCGTTGGAAGCTTTCTTT. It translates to CASSPDSSLEAFF.

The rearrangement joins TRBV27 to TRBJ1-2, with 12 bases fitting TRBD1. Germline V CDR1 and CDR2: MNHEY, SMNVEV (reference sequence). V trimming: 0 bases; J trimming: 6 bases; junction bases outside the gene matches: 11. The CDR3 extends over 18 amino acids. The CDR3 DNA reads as TGTGCCAGCAGTTTATCTGGGGACAGGGGGCCACATAGAAATGGCTACACCTTC. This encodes CASSLSGDRGPHRNGYTF.

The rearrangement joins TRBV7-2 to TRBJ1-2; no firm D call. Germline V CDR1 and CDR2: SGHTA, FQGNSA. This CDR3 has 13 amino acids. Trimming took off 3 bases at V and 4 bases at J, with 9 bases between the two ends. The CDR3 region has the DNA TGTGCCAGCAGCTTTAGCACCCCCTATGGCTACACCTTC. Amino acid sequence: CASSFSTPYGYTF.